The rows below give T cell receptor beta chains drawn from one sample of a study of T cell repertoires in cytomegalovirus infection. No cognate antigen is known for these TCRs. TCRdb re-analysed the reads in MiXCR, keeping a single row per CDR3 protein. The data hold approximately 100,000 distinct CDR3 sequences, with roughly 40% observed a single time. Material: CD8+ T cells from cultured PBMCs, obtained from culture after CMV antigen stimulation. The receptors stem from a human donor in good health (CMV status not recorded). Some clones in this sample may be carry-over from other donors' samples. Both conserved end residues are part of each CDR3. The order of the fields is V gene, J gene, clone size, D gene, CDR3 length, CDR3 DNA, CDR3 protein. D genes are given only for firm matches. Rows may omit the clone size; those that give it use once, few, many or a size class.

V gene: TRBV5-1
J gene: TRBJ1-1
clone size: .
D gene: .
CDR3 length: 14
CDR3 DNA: TGCGCCAGCAGCTTGGAGGCAGGGGCGGTTGAAGCTTTCTTT
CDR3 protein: CASSLEAGAVEAFF

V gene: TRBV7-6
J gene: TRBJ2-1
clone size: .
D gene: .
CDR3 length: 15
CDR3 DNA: TGTGCCAGCAGCTTAAGGCTGGACCTGCGAAATGAGCAGTTCTTC
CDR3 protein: CASSLRLDLRNEQFF

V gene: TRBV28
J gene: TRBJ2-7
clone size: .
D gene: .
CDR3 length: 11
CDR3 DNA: TGTGCCAGCAATTTGTCGGGGGAGCAGTACTTC
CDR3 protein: CASNLSGEQYF

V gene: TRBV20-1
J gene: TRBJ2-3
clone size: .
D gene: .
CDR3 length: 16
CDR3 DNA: TGCAGTGCCCTTCCTCGTTCGGGGGGCCGGCCCTATACGCAGTATTTT
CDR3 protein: CSALPRSGGRPYTQYF

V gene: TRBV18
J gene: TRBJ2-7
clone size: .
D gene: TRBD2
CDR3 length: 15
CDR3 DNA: TGTGCCAGCTCACCAGGACTAGCCGAGTTCTACGAGCAGTACTTC
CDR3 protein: CASSPGLAEFYEQYF

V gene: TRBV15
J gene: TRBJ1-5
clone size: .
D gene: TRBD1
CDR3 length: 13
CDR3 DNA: TGTGCCACCAGGCAGGCAGGGGGCCAGCCCCAGCATTTT
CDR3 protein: CATRQAGGQPQHF

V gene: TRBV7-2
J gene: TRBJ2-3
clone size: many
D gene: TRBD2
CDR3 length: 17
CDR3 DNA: TGTGCCAGCAGCGGCGGAGAGCGGGGGGGCCATCCAGATACGCAGTATTTT
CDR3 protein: CASSGGERGGHPDTQYF

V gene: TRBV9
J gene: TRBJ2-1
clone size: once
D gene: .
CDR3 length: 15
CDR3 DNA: TGTGCCAGCAGCGTATCCGGACGAGACATAGATGAGCAGTTCTTC
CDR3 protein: CASSVSGRDIDEQFF

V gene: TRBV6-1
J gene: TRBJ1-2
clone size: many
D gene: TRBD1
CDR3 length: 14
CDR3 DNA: TGTGCCAGCAGCAAAGAACAGGGGGCGGATGGCTACACCTTC
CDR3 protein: CASSKEQGADGYTF

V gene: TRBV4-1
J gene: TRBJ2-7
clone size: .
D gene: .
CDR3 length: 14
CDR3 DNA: TGCGCCAGCAGCCAAGAAGTACTTTCCTACGAGCAGTACTTC
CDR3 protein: CASSQEVLSYEQYF

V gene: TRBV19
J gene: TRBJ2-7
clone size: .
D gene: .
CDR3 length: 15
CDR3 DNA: TGTGCCAGTAGTGAATGGGCAGGGACAACCTACGAGCAGTACTTC
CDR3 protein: CASSEWAGTTYEQYF

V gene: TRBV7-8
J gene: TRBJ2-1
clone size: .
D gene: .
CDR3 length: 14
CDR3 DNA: TGTGCCAGCAGTTTTTCGGGACTGAGGAATGAGCAGTTCTTC
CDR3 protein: CASSFSGLRNEQFF

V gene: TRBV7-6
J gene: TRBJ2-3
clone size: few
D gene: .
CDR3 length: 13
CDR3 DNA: TGTGCCAGCAGCTTAGGACTTGAGGATACGCAGTATTTT
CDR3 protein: CASSLGLEDTQYF

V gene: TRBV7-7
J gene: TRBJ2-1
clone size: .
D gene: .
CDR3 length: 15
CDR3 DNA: TGTGCCAGCAGCTTCTTGGCGGGGAGTTACAATGAGCAGTTCTTC
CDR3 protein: CASSFLAGSYNEQFF

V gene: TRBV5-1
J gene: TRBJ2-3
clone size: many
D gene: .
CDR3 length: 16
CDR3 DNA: TGCGCCAGCAGCTGGGCGGGCAGGGGATCCACAGATACGCAGTATTTT
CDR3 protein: CASSWAGRGSTDTQYF

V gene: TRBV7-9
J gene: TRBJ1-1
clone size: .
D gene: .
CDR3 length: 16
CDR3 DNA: TGTGCCAGCAGCTACACGGCTAGGGCAATGAACACTGAAGCTTTCTTT
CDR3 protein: CASSYTARAMNTEAFF

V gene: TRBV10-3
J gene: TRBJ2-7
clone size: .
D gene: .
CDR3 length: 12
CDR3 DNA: TGTGCCATCAAGCCCGTGGGCCACGAGCAGTACTTC
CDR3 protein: CAIKPVGHEQYF

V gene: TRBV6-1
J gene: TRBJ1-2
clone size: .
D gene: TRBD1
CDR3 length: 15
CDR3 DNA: TGTGCCAGCAGTGAAACGGGACAGGGAAACTATGGCTACACCTTC
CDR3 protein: CASSETGQGNYGYTF

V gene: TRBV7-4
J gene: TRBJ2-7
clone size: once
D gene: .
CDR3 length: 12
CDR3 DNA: TGTGCCAGCAGCTCCGTGGTATACGAGCAGTACTTC
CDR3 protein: CASSSVVYEQYF

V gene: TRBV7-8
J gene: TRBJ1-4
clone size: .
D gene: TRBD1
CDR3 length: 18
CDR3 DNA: TGTGCCAGCAGCTTAGACATACTTAGGGACAGGGATTATGAAAAACTGTTTTTT
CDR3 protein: CASSLDILRDRDYEKLFF

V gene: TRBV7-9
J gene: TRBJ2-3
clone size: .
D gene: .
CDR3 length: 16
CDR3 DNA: TGTGCCAGCAGCGGAGCCCCGCGAATTCCAGCAGATACGCAGTATTTT
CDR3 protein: CASSGAPRIPADTQYF

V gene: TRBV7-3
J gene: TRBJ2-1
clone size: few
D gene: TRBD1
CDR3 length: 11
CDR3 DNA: TGTGCCAGCAGCAATGGACAGGGAAAGTTCTTC
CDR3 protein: CASSNGQGKFF

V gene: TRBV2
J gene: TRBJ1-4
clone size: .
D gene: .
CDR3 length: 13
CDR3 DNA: TGTGCCAGCAGTGGGGTGGCGCAGGGTGAACTGTTTTTT
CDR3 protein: CASSGVAQGELFF

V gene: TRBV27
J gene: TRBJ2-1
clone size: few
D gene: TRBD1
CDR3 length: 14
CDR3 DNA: TGTGCCAGCAGTTTTGGGACAGGGGGGAATGAGCAGTTCTTC
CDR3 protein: CASSFGTGGNEQFF

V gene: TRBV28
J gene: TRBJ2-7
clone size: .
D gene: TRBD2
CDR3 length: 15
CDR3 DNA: TGTGCCAGCAGTTTCGGAAGGAGCGGGGGCTACGAGCAGTACTTC
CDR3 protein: CASSFGRSGGYEQYF

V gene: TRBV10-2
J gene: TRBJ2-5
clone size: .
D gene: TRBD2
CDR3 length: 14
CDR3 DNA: TGCGCCAGCAGTGACGTGGGGGGGCAAGAGACCCAGTACTTC
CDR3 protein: CASSDVGGQETQYF

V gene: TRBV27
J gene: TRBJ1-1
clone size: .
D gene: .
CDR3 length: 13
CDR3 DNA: TGTACCAGCAGTTTTGCGAGGTACACTGAAGCTTTCTTT
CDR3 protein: CTSSFARYTEAFF

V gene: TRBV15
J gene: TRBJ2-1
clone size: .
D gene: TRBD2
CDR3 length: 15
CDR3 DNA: TGTGCCACCAGAGCTCCTACGGGGGGGCTGGATGAGCAGTTCTTC
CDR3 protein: CATRAPTGGLDEQFF

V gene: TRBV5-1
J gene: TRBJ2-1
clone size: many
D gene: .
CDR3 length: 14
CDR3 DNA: TGCGCCAGCAGCTTCGGCGGGGACTACAATGAGCAGTTCTTC
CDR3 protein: CASSFGGDYNEQFF

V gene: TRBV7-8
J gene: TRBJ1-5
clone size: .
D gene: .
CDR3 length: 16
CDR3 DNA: TGTGCCAGCAGCTGGGGGAGAGGGCCGCCGGGTCAGCCCCAGCATTTT
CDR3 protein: CASSWGRGPPGQPQHF

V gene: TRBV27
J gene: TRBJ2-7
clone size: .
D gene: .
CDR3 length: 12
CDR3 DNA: TGTGCCAGCAGAACTCGGACGGGCGAGCAGTACTTC
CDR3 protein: CASRTRTGEQYF

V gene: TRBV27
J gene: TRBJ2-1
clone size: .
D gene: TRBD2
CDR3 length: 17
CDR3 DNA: TGTGCCAGCAGTATCCTAGCGGGGGCCGACCCTTACAATGAGCAGTTCTTC
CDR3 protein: CASSILAGADPYNEQFF

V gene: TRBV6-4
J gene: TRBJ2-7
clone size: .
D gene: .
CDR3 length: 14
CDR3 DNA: TGTGCCAGCAGTGCCCACCAGGTCGCCTACGAGCAGTACTTC
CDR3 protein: CASSAHQVAYEQYF

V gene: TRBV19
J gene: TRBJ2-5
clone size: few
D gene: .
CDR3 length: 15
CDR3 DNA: TGTGCCAGTAGTATATGGAGGTCACCACAAGAGACCCAGTACTTC
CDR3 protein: CASSIWRSPQETQYF

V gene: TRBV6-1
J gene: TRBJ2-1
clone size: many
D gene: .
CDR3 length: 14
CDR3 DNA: TGTGCCAGCAGTGATTCCAGCGGATACAATGAGCAGTTCTTC
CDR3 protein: CASSDSSGYNEQFF

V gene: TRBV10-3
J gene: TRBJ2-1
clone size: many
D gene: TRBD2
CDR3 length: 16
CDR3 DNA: TGTGCCATCAGCCCCGGACTAGCGGGGAGCAACAATGAGCAGTTCTTC
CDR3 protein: CAISPGLAGSNNEQFF

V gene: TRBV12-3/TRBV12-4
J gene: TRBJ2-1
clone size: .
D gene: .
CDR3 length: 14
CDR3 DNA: TGTGCCACTAGGGACAGCGGGTATTTCCATGAGCAGTTCTTC
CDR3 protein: CATRDSGYFHEQFF

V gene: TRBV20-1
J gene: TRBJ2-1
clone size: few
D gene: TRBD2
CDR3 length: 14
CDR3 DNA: TGCAGTGCTAGAGGGCGGGGGTACTACAATGAGCAGTTCTTC
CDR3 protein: CSARGRGYYNEQFF

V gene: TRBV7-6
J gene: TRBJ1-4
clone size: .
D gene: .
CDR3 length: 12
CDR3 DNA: TGTGCCAGCAGCCCCGTGGAGGAAAAACTGTTTTTT
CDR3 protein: CASSPVEEKLFF

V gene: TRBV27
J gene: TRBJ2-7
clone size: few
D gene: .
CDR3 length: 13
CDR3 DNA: TGTGCCAGCAGTTTAACCCTCTCCTACGAGCAGTACTTC
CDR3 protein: CASSLTLSYEQYF

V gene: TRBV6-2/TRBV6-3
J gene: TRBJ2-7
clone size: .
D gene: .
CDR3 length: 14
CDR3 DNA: TGTGCCAGCAGTGCCTGGGACGGCTCCTACGAGCAGTACTTC
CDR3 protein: CASSAWDGSYEQYF

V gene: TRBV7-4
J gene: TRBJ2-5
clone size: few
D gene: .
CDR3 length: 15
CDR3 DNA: TGTGCCAGCAGCCGAAGTGGGGCGCAACAAGAGACCCAGTACTTC
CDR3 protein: CASSRSGAQQETQYF

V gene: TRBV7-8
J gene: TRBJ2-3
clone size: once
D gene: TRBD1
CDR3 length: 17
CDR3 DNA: TGTGCCAGCAGCCAAGTGGACAGGGGCCCAAGCACAGATACGCAGTATTTT
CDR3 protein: CASSQVDRGPSTDTQYF

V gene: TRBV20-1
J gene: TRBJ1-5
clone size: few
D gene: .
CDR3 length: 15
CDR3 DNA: TGCAGTGCTAGAGATATGGCGGATAGAGATCAGCCCCAGCATTTT
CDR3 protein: CSARDMADRDQPQHF

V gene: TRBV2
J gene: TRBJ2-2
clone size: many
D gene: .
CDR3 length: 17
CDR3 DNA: TGTGCCAGCATATACAATCCGGGACAAGCGAACACCGGGGAGCTGTTTTTT
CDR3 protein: CASIYNPGQANTGELFF